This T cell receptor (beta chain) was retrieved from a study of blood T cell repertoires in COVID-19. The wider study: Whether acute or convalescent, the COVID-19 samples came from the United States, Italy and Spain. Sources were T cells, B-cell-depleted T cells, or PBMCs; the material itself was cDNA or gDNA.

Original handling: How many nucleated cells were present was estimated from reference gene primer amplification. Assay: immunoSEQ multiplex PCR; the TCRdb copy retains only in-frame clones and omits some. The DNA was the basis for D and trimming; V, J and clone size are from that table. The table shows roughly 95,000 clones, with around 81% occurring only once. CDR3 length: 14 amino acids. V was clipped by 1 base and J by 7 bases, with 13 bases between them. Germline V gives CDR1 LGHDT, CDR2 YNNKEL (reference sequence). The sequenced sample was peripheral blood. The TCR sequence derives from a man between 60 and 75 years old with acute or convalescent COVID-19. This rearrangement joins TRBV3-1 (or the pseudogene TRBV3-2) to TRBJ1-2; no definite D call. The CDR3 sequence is CASSQGAARGGYTF. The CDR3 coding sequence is TGTGCCAGCAGCCAAGGGGCAGCTCGGGGTGGCTACACCTTC.